The entry below describes one T cell receptor beta chain. The target antigen is unknown. This record belongs to a study of PD-1 blockade in classical Hodgkin lymphoma. Study-wide findings and caveats: Exclusion was the outcome for patients who began nivolumab under 1 year after ASCT.

All the patients suffered relapse after autologous stem cell transplantation, and brentuximab vedotin exposure differed. Using immunoSEQ multiplex PCR, the repertoire was profiled, and TCRdb retains in-frame clones only, with some absent. The sample contains approximately 100,000 clones, roughly 91% of which appear only once. V was clipped by 2 bases and J by 6 bases; unmatched bases: 2. The CDR3 runs 14 residues. The germline CDR1 and CDR2 sequences are MNHNS and SASEGT. This sequence was found in a human donor with classical Hodgkin lymphoma. The source was peripheral blood mononuclear cells (PBMCs), collected before the second cycle of nivolumab. This chain joins TRBV6-1 and TRBJ2-2, with 8 bases that match TRBD2. This chain's CDR3 is CASSEMRGAGELFF. The CDR3 nucleotides read TGTGCCAGCAGTGAAATGCGGGGGGCCGGGGAGCTGTTTTTT.